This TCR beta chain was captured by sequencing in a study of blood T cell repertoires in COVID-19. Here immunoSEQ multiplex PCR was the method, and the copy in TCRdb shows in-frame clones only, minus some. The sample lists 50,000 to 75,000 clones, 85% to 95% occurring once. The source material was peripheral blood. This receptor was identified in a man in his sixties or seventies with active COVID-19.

Written as DNA, the CDR3 is TGTGCCCGCTTCAGGGGGGTCTATGGCTACACCTTC. Residues: CARFRGVYGYTF. V is TRBV28 and J is TRBJ1-2; 7 bases agree with TRBD1. Per germline, CDR1 MDHEN and CDR2 SYDVKM. The CDR3 covers 12 residues. With 11 bases clipped from V and 4 bases from J, the junction kept 7 bases outside the gene matches.